This T cell receptor (beta chain) appears in the sequencing data of a study of blood T cells in healthy people across ages. Overall study context: Template switching captured about one barcoded beta molecule per two T cells. Study results and limitations: Because sorting was not performed, PBMCs prevented conclusive naive versus antigen-experienced comparison. The fall in TCR beta diversity per million T cells was roughly linear with age.

There are 15 residues in the CDR3. V was pared by 7 bases and J by 1 base, with 16 bases between. Germline lookup yields CDR1 SGHVS and CDR2 FNYEAQ. The second PCR ran roughly 7 to 12 cycles with a sample-barcoded 5' primer and J-beta primers. TCRdb processed the 5' RACE reads anew with MiXCR; each CDR3 protein has one entry. This sample has hundreds of thousands of distinct CDR3 sequences, with around 40% found just once. A word on this clonotype: The antigen is not known.

The authors drew 8 to 10 milliliters of peripheral blood from each donor. Sequenced input: blood. The chain has TRBV7-6 and TRBJ2-5; either TRBD1 or TRBD2 may fit D (6 bases each). This TCR derives from a woman in her fifties or sixties in good health. CDR3 sequence reads: CASTTLGGGQETQYF. The CDR3 DNA reads as TGTGCCAGCACCACTCTAGGGGGAGGCCAAGAGACCCAGTACTTC.